This T cell receptor (beta chain) was recorded in a study of blood T cell repertoires in COVID-19. At the level of the study: The United States, Italy and Spain provided the acute and convalescent COVID-19 samples. The cDNA or gDNA used as material had been derived from T cells, B-cell-depleted T cells, or PBMCs.

The CDR3 has 12 amino acids. V lost 1 base and J lost 8, with 8 bases in between. CDR1 MDHEN and CDR2 SYDVKM come from the germline V gene. In the source study's methods: Counts of nucleated cells, estimated from reference gene primer amplification, were obtained. Here immunoSEQ multiplex PCR was the method, and the copy in TCRdb shows in-frame clones only, minus some. Clone size and the V and J calls come from that table; the DNA yielded D and trimming. The sample contains 150,000 or so clones, 88% of which appear only once. Sequencing input: peripheral blood. The genes are TRBV28 and TRBJ1-1; a weak D match, TRBD1 (6 bases). The receptor was derived from a human donor in a cohort sampled during active COVID-19. The CDR3 loop reads CASSLSGTEAFF. The CDR3 nucleotides are TGTGCCAGCAGTTTATCGGGGACAGAAGCTTTCTTT.